This T cell receptor beta chain was sequenced during a study of radiotherapy plus CTLA-4 blockade in lung cancer. Germline V gene data show CDR1 as LGHNA and CDR2 as YNFKEQ. CDR3 length equals 14 residues. Trimming pared 0 bases from V and 7 bases from J, leaving 10 bases between. Repertoires were generated with immunoSEQ multiplex PCR, while TCRdb's copy carries only in-frame clones and drops some. Here the sample spans almost 55,000 clones, under 85% being singletons. Sequenced here: peripheral blood, sampled from a patient treated with radiotherapy plus ipilimumab. The chain has TRBV4-2 and TRBJ2-1; D may be TRBD2 (5 bases). The source is a human donor with non-small cell lung cancer who had a partial response to radiotherapy plus ipilimumab. In DNA, the CDR3 is TGTGCCAGCAGCCAAGATGCGGGTTGGAATGAGCAGTTCTTC. This gives the protein CASSQDAGWNEQFF.